Below, 17 T cell receptor beta chains from the same sample are listed, as sequenced in a study of T cell responses to AZD1222 COVID-19 vaccine. Only in-frame clones appear in the TCRdb table, and some are missing; sequencing was by immunoSEQ multiplex PCR. The data hold some 150,000 clones, with about 87% observed a single time. The material sequenced was peripheral blood, taken 28 days after the second dose of the MenACWY control vaccine. The receptors were gathered from an adult who received the MenACWY meningococcal vaccine as a control.

J is TRBJ1-2 and V is TRBV28; D unresolved. This CDR3 spans 14 amino acids. The ends were cut back, 8 bases at V and 8 bases at J, with 21 bases in the middle. Germline V gene sequence: CDR1 MDHEN, CDR2 SYDVKM. CDR3: CASASGQQGGGYTF. In nucleotides, the CDR3 is TGTGCCAGCGCCTCGGGTCAACAAGGCGGAGGCTACACCTTC.

The chain couples TRBV28 to TRBJ2-7; 7 positions match TRBD1. This CDR3 comprises 14 residues. CDR1 is MDHEN and CDR2 is SYDVKM in the germline V gene. V was pared by 6 bases and J by 2 bases, with 7 bases of the junction left unmatched. The CDR3 region is CASSVSDRAYEQYF. Written as DNA, the CDR3 is TGTGCCAGCAGCGTGTCCGACAGGGCCTACGAGCAGTACTTC.

This chain links TRBV24-1 with TRBJ2-2, with D possibly being TRBD1 (7 bases). The CDR3 runs 15 residues. In germline, CDR1 is KGHDR, CDR2 SFDVKD. Trimming stripped 3 bases from V and 3 bases from J, with 10 bases between. CDR3 in DNA: TGTGCCACCAGTGATGTCAGGGGGGACACCGGGGAGCTGTTTTTT. Residues: CATSDVRGDTGELFF.

CDR3 bases: TGTGCCAGCAGTTTCGTCGGGACAGGGTCCTACGAGCAGTACTTC. This gives the protein CASSFVGTGSYEQYF. This rearrangement joins TRBV28 to TRBJ2-7; 9 bases agree with TRBD1. The CDR3 sequence is 15 residues long. CDR1 and CDR2 (germline): MDHEN, SYDVKM. V shed 3 bases, J shed 1 base, and the junction held 4 bases outside the gene matches.

Here the CDR3 reads CASSLSSGQETQYF. As DNA, the CDR3 is TGTGCCAGCAGCTTATCGAGCGGCCAAGAGACCCAGTACTTC. The chain couples TRBV11-2 to TRBJ2-5, with D perhaps TRBD2 (5 bases). Trimming pared 2 bases from V and 1 base from J, leaving 8 bases between. This CDR3 region has 14 residues. In germline, CDR1 is SGHAT, CDR2 FQNNGV.

The CDR3 nucleotides read TGCGCCAGCAGCTTGGACAGTGGCTACACCTTC. Its protein product is CASSLDSGYTF. The gene calls are TRBV5-1 and TRBJ1-2; D is uncertain. Germline V gene data show CDR1 as SGHRS and CDR2 as YFSETQ. Deletions cut 0 bases from V and 7 bases from J, with 4 bases between. This CDR3 region has 11 residues.

This clone has only one observation. The rearrangement links TRBV4-3 to TRBJ2-7; TRBD2 matches at 8 bases. The V gene end was trimmed by 0 bases and the J gene end by 1 base; junction bases not matched to a gene: 5. This CDR3 has 16 residues. Germline V gives CDR1 LGHNA, CDR2 YSLEER. The CDR3 DNA follows: TGCGCCAGCAGCCAAGATCGGGCTAGCGGGTCCTACGAGCAGTACTTC. It encodes CASSQDRASGSYEQYF.

The V call is TRBV2, the J call TRBJ1-5, with 7 bases matching TRBD1. There are 14 residues in the CDR3. Germline V gene data show CDR1 as SNHLY and CDR2 as FYNNEI. V was clipped by 6 bases and J by 4 bases; unmatched bases: 6. Written as DNA, the CDR3 is TGTGCCAGCAGGTGGCAACAGGGGAATCAGCCCCAGCATTTT. Encoded protein: CASRWQQGNQPQHF.

This clone was observed a few times. This chain uses TRBV3-1 (or the pseudogene TRBV3-2) with TRBJ2-5, with TRBD1 as a possible D gene (6 bases). The V gene lost 0 bases and the J gene lost 4 bases, with 15 bases spanning the gap. CDR1 is LGHDT, CDR2 YNNKEL, per germline (reference sequence). This CDR3 is built from 16 residues. In DNA, the CDR3 is TGTGCCAGCAGCCAAGAGTCTGTCACAGGGAGAGAGACCCAGTACTTC. It specifies CASSQESVTGRETQYF.

The chain joins TRBV6-5 to TRBJ1-2, with D possibly being TRBD1 (5 bases). Trimming took 4 bases from V and 6 from J, leaving 12 bases between them. CDR1 is MNHEY, CDR2 SVGAGI, per germline. CDR3 length: 13 amino acids. CDR3 protein: CASSLLWGDGYTF. In DNA, the CDR3 is TGTGCCAGCAGTTTACTTTGGGGGGATGGCTACACCTTC.

The chain links TRBV7-9 to TRBJ2-6, with 7 bases fitting TRBD1. The CDR3 consists of 16 residues. After removal of 3 bases from V and 0 bases from J, the junction contained 2 bases not matched to a gene. CDR1 and CDR2 (germline): SEHNR, FQNEAQ (reference sequence). The CDR3 DNA follows: TGTGCCAGCAGCTTGGCAGGGGGCTCTGGGGCCAACGTCCTGACTTTC. Residues: CASSLAGGSGANVLTF.

The CDR3 nucleotides are TGTGCCAGCAGCCCCGGGGAGACCCAGTACTTC. It encodes CASSPGETQYF. The chain couples TRBV3-1 (or the pseudogene TRBV3-2) to TRBJ2-5; D ambiguous. Per the germline V gene, CDR1 is LGHDT and CDR2 is YNNKEL (reference sequence). The CDR3 runs to 11 residues. Trimming shortened V by 4 bases and J by 5 bases, and 5 bases separated the two germline ends.

This chain links TRBV29-1 with TRBJ2-7; TRBD1 aligns across 11 bases. Germline assignment: CDR1 SQVTM and CDR2 ANQGSEA. The ends lost 5 bases at V and 8 bases at J; junction bases unmatched: 11. The CDR3 sequence is 14 residues long. The DNA for the CDR3 is TGCAGCGTTTACCGGGACAGGGGGTCTTCTAAGCAGTACTTC. Residues: CSVYRDRGSSKQYF.

The rearrangement uses TRBV28 and TRBJ2-7; 7 bases are a match to TRBD1. V lost 6 bases to trimming and J lost 1 base; unmatched junction nucleotides: 3. The CDR3 is 13 residues long. Germline V lookup: CDR1 MDHEN, CDR2 SYDVKM. The CDR3 nucleotides are TGTGCCAGCAGACCGGGACAGTCCTACGAGCAGTACTTC. The encoded protein is CASRPGQSYEQYF.

This chain links TRBV29-1 with TRBJ2-5, with D perhaps matching TRBD1 (6 bases). The CDR3 length is 13 residues. Germline CDR1 reads SQVTM; CDR2 reads ANQGSEA. V was pared by 4 bases and J by 2 bases, with 11 bases between. The chain's CDR3 is CSVARQEQETQYF. The CDR3 nucleotides are TGCAGCGTTGCCCGACAGGAGCAAGAGACCCAGTACTTC.

V and J are TRBV28 and TRBJ1-1; D gene ambiguous. Per germline, CDR1 MDHEN and CDR2 SYDVKM. The V gene lost 1 base and the J gene lost 4 bases, with 4 bases spanning the gap. The CDR3 loop spans 12 amino acids. The CDR3 reads CASSLLVTEAFF. In DNA form, the CDR3 reads TGTGCCAGCAGTTTATTGGTCACTGAAGCTTTCTTT. The whole variable domain, filled in from reference TRBV28 and TRBJ1-1, reads DVKVTQSSRYLVKRTGEKVFLECVQDMDHENMFWYRQDPGLGLRLIYFSYDVKMKEKGDIPEGYSVSREKKERFSLILESASTNQTSMYLCASSLLVTEAFFGQGTRLTVV.

This clone was seen once. The genes are TRBV9 and TRBJ2-2, with 9 bases identical to TRBD1. The CDR3 is 17 residues long. Germline trimming cut 3 bases from V and 6 bases from J; bases unmatched to any gene: 12. Germline V gene lookup returns CDR1 SGDLS and CDR2 YYNGEE. The DNA of the CDR3 is TGTGCCAGCAGCGATGGCAAGGGACAGGGAATGTCCGGGGAGCTGTTTTTT. Translated: CASSDGKGQGMSGELFF.